This T cell receptor (beta chain) was sequenced during a study of shared clonotypes between healthy human individuals. Overall study findings and caveats: Apart from blood, nothing was sampled; tissue repertoires likely differ. Memory subsets generally showed smaller estimated richness than naive subsets did. Compared with clonotypes that all four donors shared, non-shared clonotypes had lower generation probabilities.

CDR3 length: 13 amino acids. Germline-derived CDR1 and CDR2 are SNHLY and FYNNEI. The V end was cut by 7 bases, the J end by 3 bases, with 10 bases between. Using immunoSEQ multiplex PCR, the repertoire was profiled, and TCRdb retains in-frame clones only, with some absent. This table has approximately 2,300,000 clones, approximately 90% appearing once. On this clone itself: The antigen is not known.

This TCR came from a man aged 18 to 35 in good health. Some clones in this sample may be carry-over from other donors' samples. Sequencing used naive CD4+ T cells from PBMCs. Subset described: CD45RA+ positively selected. This sequence joins TRBV2 and TRBJ1-5; a possible D gene is TRBD1 (6 bases). In DNA form, the CDR3 reads TGTGCCAGCACAACAGGGCCCAATCAGCCCCAGCATTTT. This translates into CASTTGPNQPQHF. Full variable domain (remainder filled in from reference TRBV2 and TRBJ1-5): EPEVTQTPSHQVTQMGQEVILRCVPISNHLYFYWYRQILGQKVEFLVSFYNNEISEKSEIFDDQFSVERPDGSNFTLKIRSTKLEDSAMYFCASTTGPNQPQHFGDGTRLSIL.